These 4 T cell receptor beta chains were all obtained from the same sample, sequenced in a study of T cell responses to AZD1222 COVID-19 vaccine. Sequencing was performed with immunoSEQ multiplex PCR; in TCRdb, only in-frame clones are kept and a portion is missing. Of over 45,000 clones in the sample, roughly 85% were seen once. The sequencing here drew on peripheral blood, taken on day 0 of AZD1222 vaccination. Receptors were obtained from an adult in good health.

The chain recombines TRBV5-1 with TRBJ2-1; TRBD1 agrees at 7 bases. The CDR3 extends over 15 amino acids. J was trimmed by 4 bases and V by 4 bases; bases with no gene match: 8. Germline values: CDR1 SGHRS, CDR2 YFSETQ. The CDR3 is CASSRFPTGYNEQFF. For the CDR3, the DNA is TGCGCCAGCAGCCGTTTCCCGACAGGGTACAATGAGCAGTTCTTC.

This chain links TRBV11-3 with TRBJ2-3; D remains unclear. The CDR3 length is 13 residues. CDR1 is SGHNT, CDR2 YENEEA, per germline. Trimming pared 5 bases from V and 5 bases from J, leaving 11 bases between. CDR3 nucleotide sequence: TGTGCCAGCAGCCCGGGCGTGGGAGATACGCAGTATTTT. Protein product: CASSPGVGDTQYF.

The chain carries TRBV4-2 and TRBJ1-1, with unresolved D. Germline-derived CDR1 and CDR2 are LGHNA and YNFKEQ. V lost 0 bases and J 0 bases, leaving 5 bases between the germline ends. The CDR3 consists of 14 residues. As DNA, the CDR3 is TGTGCCAGCAGCCAAGAGCGAATGAACACTGAAGCTTTCTTT. Its translation: CASSQERMNTEAFF.

This clone was observed a few times. The chain joins TRBV19 to TRBJ1-1; the match to TRBD1 covers 8 bases. Germline CDR1 LNHDA, CDR2 SQIVND (reference sequence). CDR3 length: 15 residues. Trimming cost V 5 bases and J 2 bases; bases outside gene matches: 7. CDR3 in amino acids: CASSAPGGYNTEAFF. CDR3 DNA: TGTGCCAGTAGTGCGCCAGGGGGCTACAACACTGAAGCTTTCTTT. Full variable domain (remainder filled in from reference TRBV19 and TRBJ1-1): DGGITQSPKYLFRKEGQNVTLSCEQNLNHDAMYWYRQDPGQGLRLIYYSQIVNDFQKGDIAEGYSVSREKKESFPLTVTSAQKNPTAFYLCASSAPGGYNTEAFFGQGTRLTVV.